This T cell receptor beta chain was obtained from a study of Graves' ophthalmopathy and Graves' hyperthyroidism. Across the whole study: Peripheral blood sampling preceded any treatment and occurred at initial diagnosis.

Scientists amplified the TCR beta CDR3 regions from RNA transcripts. Second-round multiplex PCR came after first-round RT-PCR with HTBI primers. In TCRdb, the multiplex PCR reads were re-called with MiXCR into one record per CDR3 protein. Among 260,000 or so distinct CDR3 sequences listed, 45% were seen once. Remarks on this clonotype: A junction end diverges from the germline sequence, so it may reflect a read error.

The sequenced sample was peripheral blood. The sequence came from an adult man with Graves' ophthalmopathy.

The DNA of the CDR3 is TGTGCCAGCAGTTACTCGATGGGGAGCAGTCAGCCCCAGCATTTT. Encoded protein: CASSYSMGSSQPQHF. The chain carries TRBV6-6 and TRBJ1-5, with D uncertain. CDR1 and CDR2 from the germline V gene are MNHNY and SVGAGI (reference sequence). The CDR3 runs to 15 residues.